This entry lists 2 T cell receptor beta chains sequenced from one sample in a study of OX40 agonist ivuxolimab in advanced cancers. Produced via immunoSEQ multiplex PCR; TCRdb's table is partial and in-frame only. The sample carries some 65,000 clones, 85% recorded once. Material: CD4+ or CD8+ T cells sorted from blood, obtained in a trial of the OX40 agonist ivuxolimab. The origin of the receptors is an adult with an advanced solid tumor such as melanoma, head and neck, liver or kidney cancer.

CDR3 sequence (DNA): TGTGCCAGCAGCAAAGGGGAGTGGAATCAGCCCCAGCATTTT. It specifies CASSKGEWNQPQHF. The chain employs TRBV28 and TRBJ1-5; tentative D call: TRBD1 (5 bases). Germline assignment: CDR1 MDHEN and CDR2 SYDVKM. Trimming shortened V by 6 bases and J by 4 bases, and 13 bases separated the two germline ends. The CDR3 contains 14 residues.

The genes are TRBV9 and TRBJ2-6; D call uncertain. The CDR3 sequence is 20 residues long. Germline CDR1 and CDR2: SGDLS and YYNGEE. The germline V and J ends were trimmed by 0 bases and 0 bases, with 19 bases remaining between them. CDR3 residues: CASSVGLRLRTLSGANVLTF. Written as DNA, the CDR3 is TGTGCCAGCAGCGTAGGCTTAAGGTTACGCACCCTCTCTGGGGCCAACGTCCTGACTTTC.